This T cell receptor (beta chain) was recorded in a study of cytomegalovirus exposure and HLA in healthy donors. Study outcomes and limitations: The majority of TCR sequences were rare, yet some public TCRs appeared in many donors.

Vbeta (60) and Jbeta (13) primers were used in the PCR. TCRdb's copy holds only in-frame clones and misses some; the assay was immunoSEQ multiplex PCR. The data contain 150,000 to 180,000 clones, 70% to 80% of them singletons. The V segment lost 4 bases and the J segment 2 bases; nucleotides outside the gene matches: 3. This CDR3 spans 15 amino acids. The table lists this clone with a count of one. Its antigen is not identified. The TCR was taken from a man under 40 in good health and CMV-seropositive. The specimen was PBMCs. This chain links TRBV5-7 with TRBJ2-1; 10 positions match TRBD2. TRBV5-7 is given ORF status, its function remaining uncertain. The CDR3 DNA reads TGTGCCAGCAGCACCGGGACTAGCGCCTACAATGAGCAGTTCTTC. Translating it yields CASSTGTSAYNEQFF.